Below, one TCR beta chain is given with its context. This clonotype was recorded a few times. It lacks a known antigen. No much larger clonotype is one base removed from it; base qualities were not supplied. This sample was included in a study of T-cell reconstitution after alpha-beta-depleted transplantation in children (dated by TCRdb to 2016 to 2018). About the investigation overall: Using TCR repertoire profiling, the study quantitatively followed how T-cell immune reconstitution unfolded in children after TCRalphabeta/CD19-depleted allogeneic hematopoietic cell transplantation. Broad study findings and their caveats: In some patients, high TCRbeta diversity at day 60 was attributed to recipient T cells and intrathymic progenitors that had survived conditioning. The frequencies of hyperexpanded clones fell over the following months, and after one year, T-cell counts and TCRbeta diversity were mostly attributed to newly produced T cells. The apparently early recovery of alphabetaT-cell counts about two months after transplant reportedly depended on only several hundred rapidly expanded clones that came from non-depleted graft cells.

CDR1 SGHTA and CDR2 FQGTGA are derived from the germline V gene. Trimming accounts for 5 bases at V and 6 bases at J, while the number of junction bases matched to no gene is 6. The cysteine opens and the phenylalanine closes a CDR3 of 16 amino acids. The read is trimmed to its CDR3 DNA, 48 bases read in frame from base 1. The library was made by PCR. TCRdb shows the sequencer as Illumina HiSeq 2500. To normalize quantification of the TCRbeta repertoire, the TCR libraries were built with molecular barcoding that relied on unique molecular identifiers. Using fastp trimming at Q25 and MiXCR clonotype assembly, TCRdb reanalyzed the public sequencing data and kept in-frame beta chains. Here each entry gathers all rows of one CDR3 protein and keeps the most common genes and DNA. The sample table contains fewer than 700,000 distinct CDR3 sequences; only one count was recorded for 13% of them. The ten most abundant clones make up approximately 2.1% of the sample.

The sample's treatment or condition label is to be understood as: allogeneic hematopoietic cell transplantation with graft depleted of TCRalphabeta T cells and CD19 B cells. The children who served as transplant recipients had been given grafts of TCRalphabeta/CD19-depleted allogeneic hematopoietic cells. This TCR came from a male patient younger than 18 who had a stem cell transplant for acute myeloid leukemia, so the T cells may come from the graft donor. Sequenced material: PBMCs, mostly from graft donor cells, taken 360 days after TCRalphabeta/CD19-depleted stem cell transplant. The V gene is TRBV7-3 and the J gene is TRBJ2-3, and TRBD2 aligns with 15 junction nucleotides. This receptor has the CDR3 CASSPGLAGGLDTQYF. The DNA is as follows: TGTGCCAGCAGCCCTGGACTAGCGGGAGGGCTCGATACGCAGTATTTT.